The T cell receptor (beta chain) under discussion was sequenced for a study of T cell repertoires in cytomegalovirus infection. General study findings and limits: Identification of carriers of CMV plus the relevant HLA was achieved through cumulative public TCR beta family frequency.

TCRdb called the reads again in MiXCR, with one record for every CDR3 protein. Here the sample spans around 58,000 distinct CDR3 sequences, 20% being singletons. About this clonotype: What it recognizes is unknown.

Sequenced material: CD8+ T cells from cultured PBMCs, taken from culture after CMV antigen stimulation. The receptor was derived from a human donor in good health (CMV status not recorded). Some clones in this sample may be carry-over from other donors' samples.

CDR3 region: CASSLALPRVAGVNEQFF. In DNA form, the CDR3 reads TGTGCCAGCAGCTTAGCGCTTCCAAGGGTAGCGGGGGTTAACGAGCAGTTCTTC. The chain combines TRBV7-6 with TRBJ2-1; 9 positions match TRBD2. The CDR3 runs to 18 residues. CDR1 and CDR2 from the germline V gene are SGHVS and FNYEAQ. V lost 0 bases and J lost 10; bases outside the gene matches: 16.